This T cell receptor (beta chain) was captured by sequencing in a study of blood T cell repertoires in COVID-19. At the level of the study: Acute and convalescent COVID-19 specimens originated in the United States, Italy and Spain. Sample material is recorded as cDNA or gDNA derived from T cells, B-cell-depleted T cells, or PBMCs.

Original analysis: Amplification from reference gene primers served as the basis for estimated nucleated cell counts. This table comes from immunoSEQ multiplex PCR, and its TCRdb copy is limited to in-frame clones, with some not included. The V and J calls and clone size are taken from that table; D and trimming were inferred from the DNA. The sample lists roughly 100,000 clones, 75% to 90% seen once, with 10% to 15% in the top ten. Germline V gives CDR1 SGHNT, CDR2 YYREEE (reference sequence). Trimming removed 4 bases from V and 7 bases from J; junction bases left unmatched: 10. The CDR3 totals 15 residues. In its sample, this clone was seen a few times.

The sample was peripheral blood. The TCR was taken from a human donor in a cohort sampled during active or convalescent COVID-19. This chain connects TRBV5-4 to TRBJ2-2, with 7 positions matching TRBD1. The CDR3 DNA reads TGTGCCAGCAGCCTTAACAGGGGCCGACACGGGGAGCTGTTTTTT. Residues: CASSLNRGRHGELFF. Drawing the rest from reference TRBV5-4 and TRBJ2-2, the complete variable domain is ETGVTQSPTHLIKTRGQQVTLRCSSQSGHNTVSWYQQALGQGPQFIFQYYREEENGRGNFPPRFSGLQFPNYSSELNVNALELDDSALYLCASSLNRGRHGELFFGEGSRLTVL.